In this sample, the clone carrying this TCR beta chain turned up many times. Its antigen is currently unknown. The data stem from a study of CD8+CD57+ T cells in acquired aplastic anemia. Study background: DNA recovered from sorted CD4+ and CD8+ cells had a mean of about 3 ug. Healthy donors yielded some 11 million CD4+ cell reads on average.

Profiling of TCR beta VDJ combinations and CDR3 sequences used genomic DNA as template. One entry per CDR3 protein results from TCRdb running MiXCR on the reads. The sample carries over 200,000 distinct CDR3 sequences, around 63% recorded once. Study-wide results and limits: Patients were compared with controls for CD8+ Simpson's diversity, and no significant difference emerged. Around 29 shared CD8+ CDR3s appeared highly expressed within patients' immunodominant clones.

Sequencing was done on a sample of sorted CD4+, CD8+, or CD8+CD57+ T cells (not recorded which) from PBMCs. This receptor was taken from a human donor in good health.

CDR3 coding DNA: TGCGCCAGCAGCTTGTCCCTAGCGGGAGGGAATGAGCAGTTCTTC. Translating it yields CASSLSLAGGNEQFF. The rearrangement uses TRBV5-1 and TRBJ2-1; 12 bases agree with TRBD2. The V gene's germline CDR1 is SGHRS and CDR2 YFSETQ. The CDR3 totals 15 residues. J gave up 7 bases and V 1 base, and 3 bases lay outside the gene matches.